The present TCR beta chain was sequenced within a study of HIV-infected patients and healthy controls. TCRdb ran MiXCR on the 5' RACE reads and lists one entry per CDR3 protein. The sample has 60,000 to 75,000 distinct CDR3 sequences, about a sixth seen once; the top ten hold approximately 6%. V lost 6 bases to trimming and J lost 7 bases; unmatched junction nucleotides: 7. This CDR3 region has 15 residues. Input material: CD4+ T cells from blood. This TCR was sampled from a human donor in good health. The V and J genes are TRBV12-3 or TRBV12-4 and TRBJ2-1, with TRBD2 matching over 12 bases. The CDR3, as DNA: TGTGCCAGCAGGGGGGGACTAGCGGGCCCTAATGAGCAGTTCTTC. The encoded protein is CASRGGLAGPNEQFF.